Each of the 13 T cell receptor beta chains below was sequenced from the same sample in a study of T cell repertoires in cytomegalovirus infection. TCRdb recomputed calls from the reads with MiXCR, one row per CDR3 protein. The sample lists 200,000 or so distinct CDR3 sequences; 35% to 45% were seen once. Their recognized antigens are unknown. Sample: CD8+ T cells from cultured PBMCs, taken from culture after CMV antigen stimulation. The receptors were gathered from a human donor in good health (CMV status not recorded). Some clones in this sample may be carry-over from other donors' samples.

V and J are TRBV27 and TRBJ1-6, with 7 bases matching TRBD1. The ends lost 0 bases at V and 11 bases at J; junction bases unmatched: 13. The CDR3 spans 17 residues. The germline V gene has CDR1 MNHEY and CDR2 SMNVEV (reference sequence). Written as DNA, the CDR3 is TGTGCCAGCAGTTTATCCCTGACAGGGTTTTACTTACCACCCCTCCACTTT. Translated: CASSLSLTGFYLPPLHF.

This clonotype has just a few counts. The chain recombines TRBV7-9 with TRBJ2-1; TRBD1 might be the D (6 bases). The germline CDR1 and CDR2 sequences are SEHNR and FQNEAQ (reference sequence). V lost 5 bases and J lost 9, with 17 bases in between. The CDR3 is 14 residues long. Written as DNA, the CDR3 is TGTGCCAGCAGCCCGGCTCAGGGGAAGAGTGAGCAGTTCTTC. It codes for CASSPAQGKSEQFF.

The V call is TRBV6-1, the J call TRBJ2-3, with D hard to call. V was trimmed by 3 bases and J by 3 bases, leaving 19 bases between them. This CDR3 is 17 amino acids long. Germline CDR1 and CDR2: MNHNS and SASEGT. The CDR3 DNA follows: TGTGCCAGCAGTGAGAAGGGTGGCAGGTCTTTGACAGATACGCAGTATTTT. It codes for CASSEKGGRSLTDTQYF.

This clonotype has ten or more counts. The rearrangement uses TRBV7-8 and TRBJ2-1; TRBD2 matches 15 bases. V lost 5 bases, J lost 4 bases, and 9 bases stayed unmatched. The length of the CDR3 is 18 residues. Germline-derived CDR1 and CDR2 are SGHVS and FQNEAQ. As DNA, the CDR3 is TGTGCCAGCAGCCACGGACTAGCGGGAGGGTGGGGGTACAATGAGCAGTTCTTC. Translated: CASSHGLAGGWGYNEQFF.

V is TRBV6-5 and J is TRBJ2-7; a weak D match, TRBD1 (6 bases). The CDR3 extends over 14 amino acids. The V end lost 4 bases, the J end lost 1 base, and 11 bases lay between the germline ends. The germline CDR1 and CDR2 sequences are MNHEY and SVGAGI. The CDR3 DNA sequence: TGTGCCAGCAGTTTCACACAGGGTTCCTACGAGCAGTACTTC. Its translation: CASSFTQGSYEQYF.

The chain employs TRBV7-9 and TRBJ1-1; no definite D call. The germline CDR1 and CDR2 sequences are SEHNR and FQNEAQ (reference sequence). This CDR3 is built from 13 residues. Trimming pared 5 bases from V and 2 bases from J, leaving 9 bases between. The CDR3 sequence: CASSQLPNTEAFF. CDR3 DNA: TGTGCCAGCAGCCAATTACCAAACACTGAAGCTTTCTTT.

The chain links TRBV28 to TRBJ2-5; a possible D gene is TRBD1 (6 bases). This CDR3 spans 13 amino acids. CDR1 MDHEN and CDR2 SYDVKM come from the germline V gene. With 6 bases removed from V and 5 bases from J, the gap between germline ends came to 13 bases. The CDR3 DNA reads TGTGCCAGCAGGGAAACAGGGTCCGAGACCCAGTACTTC. The encoded protein is CASRETGSETQYF.

The CDR3 reads CASGLSGNTIYF. In DNA, the CDR3 is TGTGCTAGTGGTCTATCTGGAAACACCATATATTTT. The rearrangement joins TRBV12-5 to TRBJ1-3; D is uncertain. The CDR3 spans 12 residues. V was trimmed by 5 bases and J by 1 base, leaving 3 bases between them. The germline V gene has CDR1 LGHNT and CDR2 FRNRAP. The full variable domain, its missing parts supplied by reference TRBV12-5 and TRBJ1-3, is DARVTQTPRHKVTEMGQEVTMRCQPILGHNTVFWYRQTMMQGLELLAYFRNRAPLDDSGMPKDRFSAEMPDATLATLKIQPSEPRDSAVYFCASGLSGNTIYFGEGSWLTVV.

This clonotype appeared many times. The chain recombines TRBV7-8 with TRBJ1-1; D unclear. Trimming removed 5 bases at V and 3 bases at J, with 22 bases between. CDR3 length: 17 amino acids. The V gene's germline CDR1 is SGHVS and CDR2 FQNEAQ. CDR3 bases: TGTGCCAGCAGCCCAAGTAGGGCTCTGGTTTTGTACACTGAAGCTTTCTTT. Translated: CASSPSRALVLYTEAFF.

This clonotype was picked up a small number of times. The rearrangement uses TRBV4-2 and TRBJ2-7; D not resolved. The CDR3 loop spans 17 amino acids. Germline V gene sequence: CDR1 LGHNA, CDR2 YNFKEQ. V shed 1 base and J shed 1 base, with 17 bases lying between them. CDR3 DNA: TGTGCCAGCAGCCAAGCGTTAGGCGCGCCCCAATCCTACGAGCAGTACTTC. As protein: CASSQALGAPQSYEQYF.

Only a few counts were recorded for this clonotype. V is TRBV12-5 and J is TRBJ2-6, with D perhaps matching TRBD2 (7 bases). The CDR3 loop spans 20 amino acids. CDR1 and CDR2 (germline): LGHNT, FRNRAP. V was shortened by 2 bases and J by 0 bases, with 20 bases between the two germline ends. The CDR3 nucleotides read TGTGCTAGTGGTTTGTATGGGGGGGGCAGGGAACACTCTGGGGCCAACGTCCTGACTTTC. This codes for CASGLYGGGREHSGANVLTF.

The rearrangement links TRBV7-6 to TRBJ1-1; D may be TRBD1 (6 bases). CDR1 is SGHVS, CDR2 FNYEAQ, per germline. This CDR3 has 15 residues. V lost 1 base and J lost 4, with 13 bases in between. As DNA, the CDR3 is TGTGCCAGCAGCTTAGACAGGGTTTCGAGCACTGAAGCTTTCTTT. This encodes CASSLDRVSSTEAFF.

This clonotype turned up a few times. V is TRBV7-2 and J is TRBJ1-1; unclear D gene. V shed 2 bases and J shed 6 bases, with 7 bases lying between them. This CDR3 region has 12 residues. The germline CDR1 and CDR2 sequences are SGHTA and FQGNSA. Written as DNA, the CDR3 is TGTGCCAGCAGCTTAAGGGTGGCTGAAGCTTTCTTT. This gives the protein CASSLRVAEAFF.